A selection of T cell receptor beta chains follows, all from one sample in a study of cytomegalovirus exposure and HLA in healthy donors. The data were produced by immunoSEQ multiplex PCR, yet TCRdb's version contains in-frame clones alone and is incomplete. The sample consists of about 140,000 clones, approximately 63% of them appearing once. The sample was PBMCs. The receptors derive from a woman in her sixties or seventies in good health and CMV-seropositive. Each CDR3 is given with its conserved first and last residue. Each record gives: J gene, V gene, clone size, CDR3 protein. Expanded clones are given a class, and other clones once, few, many or no size at all.

j_call: TRBJ2-1; v_call: TRBV5-1; clone_size: -; cdr3_aa: CASTPGLEKYNEQFF
j_call: TRBJ1-6; v_call: TRBV25-1; clone_size: once; cdr3_aa: CASSADAGENSPLHF
j_call: TRBJ1-1; v_call: TRBV10-3; clone_size: -; cdr3_aa: CAISEQGLINTEAFF
j_call: TRBJ2-7; v_call: TRBV18; clone_size: -; cdr3_aa: CASSQSGISSYEQYF
j_call: TRBJ1-4; v_call: TRBV28; clone_size: -; cdr3_aa: CASRPQGAGEKLFF
j_call: TRBJ1-3; v_call: TRBV25-1; clone_size: few; cdr3_aa: CASSEGRTGNTIYF
j_call: TRBJ2-7; v_call: TRBV29-1; clone_size: -; cdr3_aa: CSVAASGSGEQYF
j_call: TRBJ2-1; v_call: TRBV5-6; clone_size: -; cdr3_aa: CASSLPQGGEQFF
j_call: TRBJ2-3; v_call: TRBV28; clone_size: -; cdr3_aa: CASRPGQGVHTQYF
j_call: TRBJ1-3; v_call: TRBV13; clone_size: -; cdr3_aa: CASSPLGGPSSGNTIYF
j_call: TRBJ1-1; v_call: TRBV5-8; clone_size: few; cdr3_aa: CASSATGRVNTEAFF
j_call: TRBJ1-4; v_call: TRBV5-1; clone_size: -; cdr3_aa: CASSWDTPGANEKLFF
j_call: TRBJ2-2; v_call: TRBV2; clone_size: -; cdr3_aa: CASRAGTASTGELFF
j_call: TRBJ2-3; v_call: TRBV11-1; clone_size: few; cdr3_aa: CASSLPVTDTQYF
j_call: TRBJ1-1; v_call: TRBV4-1; clone_size: -; cdr3_aa: CASSQESRALNTEAFF
j_call: TRBJ1-5; v_call: TRBV7-2; clone_size: -; cdr3_aa: CASSSSGSNQPQHF
j_call: TRBJ2-2; v_call: TRBV5-1; clone_size: -; cdr3_aa: CASSSRLDPNTGELFF
j_call: TRBJ2-7; v_call: TRBV18; clone_size: -; cdr3_aa: CASSPGTGEAYEQYF
j_call: TRBJ2-1; v_call: TRBV28; clone_size: once; cdr3_aa: CASSDFGLAGQGQFF
j_call: TRBJ2-7; v_call: TRBV4-2; clone_size: -; cdr3_aa: CASSQPLGGTSVYEQYF
j_call: TRBJ1-2; v_call: TRBV28; clone_size: few; cdr3_aa: CASSPGVSYGYTF
j_call: TRBJ2-1; v_call: TRBV11-2; clone_size: -; cdr3_aa: CASRLIRGQGEQFF
j_call: TRBJ1-5; v_call: TRBV5-1; clone_size: few; cdr3_aa: CASSLVPGESNQPQHF
j_call: TRBJ2-7; v_call: TRBV15; clone_size: -; cdr3_aa: CATSRDRSYEQYF
j_call: TRBJ2-1; v_call: TRBV11-3; clone_size: -; cdr3_aa: CASSLGTSGRGEQFF
j_call: TRBJ1-2; v_call: TRBV28; clone_size: -; cdr3_aa: CASSTTSGQGANGYTF
j_call: TRBJ2-1; v_call: TRBV28; clone_size: -; cdr3_aa: CASSQSGGSYNEQFF
j_call: TRBJ2-1; v_call: TRBV7-9; clone_size: -; cdr3_aa: CASSPLMGASSNEQFF
j_call: TRBJ2-7; v_call: TRBV4-2; clone_size: -; cdr3_aa: CASSGVGATSYEQYF
j_call: TRBJ2-6; v_call: TRBV6-1; clone_size: -; cdr3_aa: CASVNRGSRANVLTF
j_call: TRBJ2-1; v_call: TRBV18; clone_size: -; cdr3_aa: CASSQGTSGDNEQFF
j_call: TRBJ2-6; v_call: TRBV27; clone_size: -; cdr3_aa: CASSSTGAGANVLTF
j_call: TRBJ2-7; v_call: TRBV27; clone_size: -; cdr3_aa: CASSLSTGGTYEQYF
j_call: TRBJ2-1; v_call: TRBV9; clone_size: -; cdr3_aa: CASSVGTRSLGDEQFF
j_call: TRBJ2-2; v_call: TRBV7-9; clone_size: few; cdr3_aa: CASRLGESNTGELFF
j_call: TRBJ2-5; v_call: TRBV14; clone_size: -; cdr3_aa: CASSQEWTGAQETQYF
j_call: TRBJ1-4; v_call: TRBV18; clone_size: -; cdr3_aa: CASSPYRSGTGNEKLFF
j_call: TRBJ1-5; v_call: TRBV5-6; clone_size: few; cdr3_aa: CASSYQGGVQPQHF
j_call: TRBJ2-1; v_call: TRBV28; clone_size: -; cdr3_aa: CASSLYGGGEQFF
j_call: TRBJ1-1; v_call: TRBV5-1; clone_size: -; cdr3_aa: CASSSGQGGAFF
j_call: TRBJ1-1; v_call: TRBV4-2; clone_size: -; cdr3_aa: CASSPQGARTEAFF
j_call: TRBJ1-1; v_call: TRBV19; clone_size: -; cdr3_aa: CASSIVRGVGEAFF
j_call: TRBJ2-5; v_call: TRBV7-7; clone_size: -; cdr3_aa: CASSSDRQETQYF
j_call: TRBJ1-2; v_call: TRBV7-2; clone_size: -; cdr3_aa: CASSTSGTGNYGYTF
j_call: TRBJ2-2; v_call: TRBV5-1; clone_size: once; cdr3_aa: CASSLQARFTGELFF
j_call: TRBJ2-5; v_call: TRBV10-3; clone_size: few; cdr3_aa: CAISAGIETQYF
j_call: TRBJ1-2; v_call: TRBV19; clone_size: few; cdr3_aa: CASSIEGENGYTF
j_call: TRBJ1-5; v_call: TRBV5-5; clone_size: few; cdr3_aa: CASSSTGGYGNQPQHF
j_call: TRBJ1-1; v_call: TRBV5-4; clone_size: once; cdr3_aa: CASSFGTGGNTEAFF
j_call: TRBJ1-1; v_call: TRBV28; clone_size: -; cdr3_aa: CASTKDRVGTEAFF
j_call: TRBJ2-3; v_call: TRBV10-3; clone_size: few; cdr3_aa: CAIAPGLAGARDTQYF
j_call: TRBJ1-1; v_call: TRBV25-1; clone_size: -; cdr3_aa: CASSGSGQGNTEAFF
j_call: TRBJ2-1; v_call: TRBV5-6; clone_size: -; cdr3_aa: CASSVRGGGYNEQFF
j_call: TRBJ2-5; v_call: TRBV28; clone_size: -; cdr3_aa: CASSLPSGSGETQYF
j_call: TRBJ1-2; v_call: TRBV20-1; clone_size: few; cdr3_aa: CSARRGNGYTF